Detailed here is one TCR beta chain. The data are from a study of blood T cell repertoires in COVID-19. Study in general: Acute-phase and convalescent COVID-19 samples originated in the United States, Italy and Spain.

Germline V gene sequence: CDR1 SEHNR, CDR2 FQNEAQ (reference sequence). The CDR3 contains 16 residues. V dropped 5 bases and J dropped 5 bases, with 18 bases sitting between them. Data came from immunoSEQ multiplex PCR; TCRdb stores just in-frame clones and leaves some out. The sample yields some 19,000 clones, over 65% seen once. The V call is TRBV7-9, the J call TRBJ2-2; unclear D gene. This clonotype was obtained from a human donor in a cohort sampled during active COVID-19. Sequences were obtained from peripheral blood. CDR3 sequence: CASSPPRALDTGELFF. The CDR3 nucleotides read TGTGCCAGCAGCCCTCCGAGAGCCCTTGATACCGGGGAGCTGTTTTTT.